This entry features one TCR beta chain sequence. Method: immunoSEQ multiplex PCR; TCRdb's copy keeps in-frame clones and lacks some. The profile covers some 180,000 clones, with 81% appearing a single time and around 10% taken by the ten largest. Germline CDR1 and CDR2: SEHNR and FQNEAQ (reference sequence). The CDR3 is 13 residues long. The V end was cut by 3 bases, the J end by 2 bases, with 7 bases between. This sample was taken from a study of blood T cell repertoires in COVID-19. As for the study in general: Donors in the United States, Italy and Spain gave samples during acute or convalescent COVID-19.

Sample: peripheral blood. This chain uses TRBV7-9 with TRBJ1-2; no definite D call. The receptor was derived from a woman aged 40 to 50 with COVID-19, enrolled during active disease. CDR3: CASSLGLNYGYTF. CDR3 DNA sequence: TGTGCCAGCAGCTTGGGCCTGAACTATGGCTACACCTTC.